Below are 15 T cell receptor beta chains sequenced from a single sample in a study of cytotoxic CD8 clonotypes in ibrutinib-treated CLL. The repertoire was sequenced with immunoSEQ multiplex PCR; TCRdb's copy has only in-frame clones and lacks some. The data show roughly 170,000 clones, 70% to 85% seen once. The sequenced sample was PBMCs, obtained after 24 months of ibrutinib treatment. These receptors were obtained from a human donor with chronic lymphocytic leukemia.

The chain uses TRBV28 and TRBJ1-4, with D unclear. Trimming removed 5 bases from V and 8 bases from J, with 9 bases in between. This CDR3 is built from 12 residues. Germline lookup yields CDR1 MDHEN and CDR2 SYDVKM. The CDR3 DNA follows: TGTGCCAGCAGTCCGCGGCGAGAAAAACTGTTTTTT. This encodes CASSPRREKLFF.

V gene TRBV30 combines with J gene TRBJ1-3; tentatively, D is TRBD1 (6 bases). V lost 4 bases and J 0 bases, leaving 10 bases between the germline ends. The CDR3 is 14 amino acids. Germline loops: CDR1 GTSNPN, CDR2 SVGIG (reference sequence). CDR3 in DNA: TGTGCCTGGAAGGGGGAAAACTCTGGAAACACCATATATTTT. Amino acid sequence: CAWKGENSGNTIYF. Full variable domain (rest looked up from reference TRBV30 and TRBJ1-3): SQTIHQWPATLVQPVGSPLSLECTVEGTSNPNLYWYRQAAGRGLQLLFYSVGIGQISSEVPQNLSASRPQDRQFILSSKKLLLSDSGFYLCAWKGENSGNTIYFGEGSWLTVV.

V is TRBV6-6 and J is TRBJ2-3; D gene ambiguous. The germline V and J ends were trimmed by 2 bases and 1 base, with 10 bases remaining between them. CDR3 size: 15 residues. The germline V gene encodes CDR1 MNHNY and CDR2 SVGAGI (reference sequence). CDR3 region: CASSYRSDRTDTQYF. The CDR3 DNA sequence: TGTGCCAGCAGTTACCGCAGTGACCGCACAGATACGCAGTATTTT.

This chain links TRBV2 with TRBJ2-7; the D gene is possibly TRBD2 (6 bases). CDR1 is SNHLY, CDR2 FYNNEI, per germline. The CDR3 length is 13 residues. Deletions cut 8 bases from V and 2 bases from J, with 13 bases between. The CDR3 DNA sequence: TGTGCCAGCGGGGGGTCAGGGACCTACGAGCAGTACTTC. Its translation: CASGGSGTYEQYF.

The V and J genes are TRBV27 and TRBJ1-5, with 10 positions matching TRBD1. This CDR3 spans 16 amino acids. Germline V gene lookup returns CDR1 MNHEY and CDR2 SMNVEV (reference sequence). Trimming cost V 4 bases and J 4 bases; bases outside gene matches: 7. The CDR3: CASSSLRTGGNQPQHF. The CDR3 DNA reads TGTGCCAGCAGTTCCCTCCGGACAGGGGGAAATCAGCCCCAGCATTTT.

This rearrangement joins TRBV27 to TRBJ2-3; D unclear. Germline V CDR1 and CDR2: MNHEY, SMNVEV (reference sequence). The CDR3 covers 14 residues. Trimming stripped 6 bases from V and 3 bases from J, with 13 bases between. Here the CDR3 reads CASSRPMPTDTQYF. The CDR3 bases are TGTGCCAGCAGCCGGCCAATGCCGACAGATACGCAGTATTTT.

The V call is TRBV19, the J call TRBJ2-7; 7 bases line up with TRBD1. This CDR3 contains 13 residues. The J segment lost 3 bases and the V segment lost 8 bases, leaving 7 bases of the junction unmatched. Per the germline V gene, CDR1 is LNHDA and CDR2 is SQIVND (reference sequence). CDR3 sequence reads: CASAVGQNYEQYF. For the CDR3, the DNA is TGTGCCAGTGCAGTGGGACAGAACTACGAGCAGTACTTC.

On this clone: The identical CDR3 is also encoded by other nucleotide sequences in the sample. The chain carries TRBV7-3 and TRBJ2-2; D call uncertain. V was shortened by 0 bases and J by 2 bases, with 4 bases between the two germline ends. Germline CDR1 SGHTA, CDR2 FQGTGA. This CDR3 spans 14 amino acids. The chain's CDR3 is CASSLTGNTGELFF. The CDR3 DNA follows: TGTGCCAGCAGCTTAACGGGAAACACCGGGGAGCTGTTTTTT.

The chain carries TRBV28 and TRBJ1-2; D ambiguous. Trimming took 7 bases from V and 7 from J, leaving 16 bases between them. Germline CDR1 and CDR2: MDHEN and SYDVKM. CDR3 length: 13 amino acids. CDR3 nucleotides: TGTGCCAGCAACCCCCTTGGGCAGCTTGGCTACACCTTC. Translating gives CASNPLGQLGYTF.

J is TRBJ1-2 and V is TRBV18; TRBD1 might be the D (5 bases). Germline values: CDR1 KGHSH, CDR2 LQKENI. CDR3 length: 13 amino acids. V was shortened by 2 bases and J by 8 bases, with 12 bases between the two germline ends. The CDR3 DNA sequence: TGTGCCAGCTCACCAATCAGGGCTGAAGGCTACACCTTC. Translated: CASSPIRAEGYTF. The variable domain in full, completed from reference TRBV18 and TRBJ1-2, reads NAGVMQNPRHLVRRRGQEARLRCSPMKGHSHVYWYRQLPEEGLKFMVYLQKENIIDESGMPKERFSAEFPKEGPSILRIQQVVRGDSAAYFCASSPIRAEGYTFGSGTRLTVV.

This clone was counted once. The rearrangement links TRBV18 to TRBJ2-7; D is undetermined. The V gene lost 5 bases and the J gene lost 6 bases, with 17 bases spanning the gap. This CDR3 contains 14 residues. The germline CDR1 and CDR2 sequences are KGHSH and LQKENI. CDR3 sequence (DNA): TGTGCCAGCTCATCTTCCAGGCCCTTCCCCGAGCAGTACTTC. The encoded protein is CASSSSRPFPEQYF.

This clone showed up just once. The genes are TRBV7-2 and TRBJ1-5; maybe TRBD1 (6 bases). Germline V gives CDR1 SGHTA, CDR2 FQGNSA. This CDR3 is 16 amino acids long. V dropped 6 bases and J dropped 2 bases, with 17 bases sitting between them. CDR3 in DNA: TGTGCCAGCAGTTACAGGGACTTCTTTGGCAATCAGCCCCAGCATTTT. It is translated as CASSYRDFFGNQPQHF.

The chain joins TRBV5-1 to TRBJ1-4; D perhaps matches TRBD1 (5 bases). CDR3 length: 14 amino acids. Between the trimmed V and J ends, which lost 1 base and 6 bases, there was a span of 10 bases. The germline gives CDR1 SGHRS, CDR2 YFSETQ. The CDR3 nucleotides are TGCGCCAGCAGCTTGTCGGGGCCCCATGAAAAACTGTTTTTT. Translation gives CASSLSGPHEKLFF.

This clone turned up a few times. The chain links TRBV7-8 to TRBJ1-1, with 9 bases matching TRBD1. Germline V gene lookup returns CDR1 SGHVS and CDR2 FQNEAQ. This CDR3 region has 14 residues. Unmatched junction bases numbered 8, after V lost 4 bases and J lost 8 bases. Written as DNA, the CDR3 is TGTGCCAGCAGCTCAAGACAGGGGGTGGGCGAAGCTTTCTTT. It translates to CASSSRQGVGEAFF.

The CDR3 reads CASSETGVETQYF. The CDR3 bases are TGTGCCAGCAGCGAGACTGGGGTAGAGACCCAGTACTTC. V usage is TRBV7-3 and J usage is TRBJ2-5; D not certain. The CDR3 length is 13 residues. Germline values: CDR1 SGHTA, CDR2 FQGTGA. V dropped 5 bases and J dropped 4 bases, with 11 bases sitting between them.